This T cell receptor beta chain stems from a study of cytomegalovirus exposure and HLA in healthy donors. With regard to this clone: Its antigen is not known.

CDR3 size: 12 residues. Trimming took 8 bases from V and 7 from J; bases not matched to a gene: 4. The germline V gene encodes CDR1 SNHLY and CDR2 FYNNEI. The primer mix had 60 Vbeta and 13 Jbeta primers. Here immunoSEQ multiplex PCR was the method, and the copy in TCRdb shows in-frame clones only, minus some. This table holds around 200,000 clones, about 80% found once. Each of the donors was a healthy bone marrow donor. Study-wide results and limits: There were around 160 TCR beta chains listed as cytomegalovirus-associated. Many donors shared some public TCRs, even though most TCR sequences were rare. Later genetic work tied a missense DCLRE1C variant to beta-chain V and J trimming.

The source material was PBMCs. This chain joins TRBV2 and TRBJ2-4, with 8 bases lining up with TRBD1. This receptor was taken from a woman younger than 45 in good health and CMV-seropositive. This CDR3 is CASFRTGNIQYF. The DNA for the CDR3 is TGTGCCAGCTTCAGGACAGGGAACATTCAGTACTTC.